This T cell receptor (beta chain) was retrieved from a study of CXCR3-negative and CXCR3-positive naive CD8 T cells. A note on this clonotype: The antigen is undetermined.

In preparing the TRB cDNA libraries, 5' RACE with UMI labels was used. TCRdb reworked the 5' RACE reads into one entry per CDR3 protein, no DNA. The sample includes around 88,000 distinct CDR3 sequences. Study-level points and caveats: Naive CXCR3-positive cells had TRB CDR3s more hydrophobic than those of CXCR3-negative naive cells.

The CDR3 extends over 16 amino acids. Looked up from germline, CDR1 is LNHDA and CDR2 is SQIVND (reference sequence). This TCR was recovered from a human donor in good health. Some clones in this sample may be carry-over from other donors' samples. The source material was naive CXCR3+ CD8+ T cells from blood. Noted subset: CD45RO-CCR7+CD27+CD95- naive CD8+ T cells expressing CXCR3 (TNR3+). V and J are TRBV19 and TRBJ2-1; with no DNA, the TCRdb D assignment of TRBD1 cannot be verified. The CDR3 protein is CASSPLQGPPYNEQFF.